This T cell receptor beta chain was recorded in a study of T cells after yellow fever vaccination. About the study: Fractions containing few cells were prepared with SMART-Seq v4 Ultra Low Input.

In this sample, this clonotype turned up many times. Its target is not known. Using its own MiXCR run on the 5' RACE reads, TCRdb lists one record per CDR3 protein. Counted here are some 250,000 distinct CDR3 sequences, roughly 3.7% occurring once; the ten biggest clones make up under 20%. Overall study results and limits: Among primary-vaccination clones, most reappeared after the booster, at about 95% for CD4 and approximately 90% for CD8.

This CDR3 is built from 12 residues. The germline gives CDR1 SGHTA, CDR2 FQGTGA. The germline V and J ends were trimmed by 9 bases and 3 bases, with 11 bases remaining between them. This rearrangement joins TRBV7-3 to TRBJ1-1, with no clear D. The input for sequencing was PBMCs, taken 15 days after the yellow fever booster vaccination. This sequence was found in a young man who received the YFV17D yellow fever vaccine. The CDR3: CARGGWDTEAFF. CDR3 nucleotides: TGTGCCAGGGGAGGCTGGGACACTGAAGCTTTCTTT.